These T cell receptor beta chains were read from a single sample in a study of early T cells in non-severe SARS-CoV-2 infection. TCRdb ran MiXCR on the 5' RACE reads and lists one entry per CDR3 protein. The table includes some 110,000 distinct CDR3 sequences, about 15% detected once. Sequencing was performed on whole blood. The source is an adult who was a healthcare worker with PCR-confirmed SARS-CoV-2 infection or an uninfected control (not recorded which). Both conserved end residues are part of each CDR3. The order of the fields is D gene, clone size, J gene, V gene, CDR3 protein, CDR3 DNA. A D gene is named only where the DNA matches it firmly. Clone size is shown for a subset of rows, as once, few, many or a class of expanded clone.

>-|few|TRBJ2-1|TRBV7-9
CASSLTGPLDEQFF
TGTGCCAGCAGCTTGACTGGACCTCTCGATGAGCAGTTCTTC
>-|few|TRBJ2-7|TRBV6-5
CASSRTGRGEQYF
TGTGCCAGCAGTCGCACAGGGAGAGGCGAGCAGTACTTC
>-|few|TRBJ2-2|TRBV2
CASSERNTGELFF
TGTGCCAGCAGTGAACGGAACACCGGGGAGCTGTTTTTT
>TRBD1|-|TRBJ1-1|TRBV6-1
CASSRQGGTEAFF
TGTGCCAGCAGCAGACAGGGGGGCACTGAAGCTTTCTTT
>TRBD2|many|TRBJ2-1|TRBV3-1
CASSQVLSGGNEQFF
TGTGCCAGCAGCCAAGTGTTGAGCGGGGGCAATGAGCAGTTCTTC
>-|-|TRBJ1-5|TRBV20-1
CSARDDSNQPQHF
TGCAGTGCTAGGGATGATAGCAATCAGCCCCAGCATTTT
>-|-|TRBJ1-6|TRBV2
CASSRGSSYNSPLHF
TGTGCCAGCAGTAGAGGGAGCTCCTATAATTCACCCCTCCACTTT
>-|few|TRBJ2-3|TRBV20-1
CSAPPTVGGGTDTQYF
TGCAGTGCTCCCCCCACGGTGGGGGGTGGTACAGATACGCAGTATTTT
>-|few|TRBJ2-1|TRBV7-9
CASSREGNEQFF
TGTGCCAGCAGCCGAGAAGGCAATGAGCAGTTCTTC
>-|-|TRBJ1-3|TRBV12-5
CASGPTRHSGPESSGNTIYF
TGTGCTAGTGGACCCACGAGGCACAGCGGACCCGAAAGCTCTGGAAACACCATATATTTT
>-|-|TRBJ1-2|TRBV30
CAGPGGRGYGYTF
TGTGCCGGCCCCGGGGGGCGCGGTTATGGCTACACCTTC
>-|-|TRBJ2-2|TRBV11-2
CASSRHEGAGELFF
TGTGCCAGCAGCCGCCACGAGGGGGCCGGGGAGCTGTTTTTT
>TRBD2|-|TRBJ2-1|TRBV10-1
CASSEQLAGAYNEQFF
TGCGCCAGCAGTGAGCAACTAGCGGGGGCCTACAATGAGCAGTTCTTC
>-|few|TRBJ2-2|TRBV7-8
CASSLGQGGTGELFF
TGTGCCAGCAGCTTAGGACAGGGAGGGACCGGGGAGCTGTTTTTT
>-|-|TRBJ2-5|TRBV9
CASSPHMVAETQYF
TGTGCCAGCAGCCCCCATATGGTAGCGGAGACCCAGTACTTC
>-|-|TRBJ1-3|TRBV30
CAWTPGTNTIYF
TGTGCCTGGACTCCCGGGACGAACACCATATATTTT
>-|-|TRBJ1-1|TRBV6-5
CASMPPGLNTEVFF
TGTGCCAGCATGCCCCCGGGACTGAACACTGAAGTTTTCTTT
>-|-|TRBJ2-1|TRBV5-1
CASSSSRSSYNEQFF
TGCGCCAGCAGCTCATCCAGGAGCTCCTACAATGAGCAGTTCTTC
>TRBD2|few|TRBJ2-3|TRBV6-5
CASSYHPSGGVDTQYF
TGTGCCAGCAGTTATCACCCTAGCGGGGGGGTGGATACGCAGTATTTT
>-|-|TRBJ2-1|TRBV12-3/TRBV12-4
CASKAGPSQFF
TGTGCCAGCAAGGCCGGCCCCTCGCAGTTCTTC
>-|many|TRBJ1-1|TRBV5-4
CASSLPGKGDTEAFF
TGTGCCAGCAGCTTGCCGGGAAAGGGGGACACTGAAGCTTTCTTT
>TRBD2|-|TRBJ2-3|TRBV20-1
CSASTLAGLPDTQYF
TGCAGTGCTAGTACTCTAGCGGGGCTCCCAGATACGCAGTATTTT
>-|few|TRBJ2-5|TRBV9
CASSPQVSPSKQETQYF
TGTGCCAGCAGCCCACAGGTGTCACCATCCAAACAAGAGACCCAGTACTTC
>-|once|TRBJ2-5|TRBV27
CASSSWGADQETQYF
TGTGCCAGCAGCTCATGGGGCGCGGATCAAGAGACCCAGTACTTC
>-|many|TRBJ1-1|TRBV20-1
CSALTGSAEAFF
TGCAGTGCGTTGACAGGTTCCGCTGAAGCTTTCTTT
>TRBD1|-|TRBJ2-7|TRBV7-2
CASSLGQGEEQYF
TGTGCCAGCAGCTTAGGACAGGGTGAAGAGCAGTACTTC
>-|few|TRBJ2-7|TRBV12-3/TRBV12-4
CASSSQGRGEQYF
TGTGCCAGCAGTTCCCAGGGTAGGGGGGAGCAGTACTTC
>TRBD1|few|TRBJ2-3|TRBV6-6
CASSVGQGEVDTQYF
TGTGCCAGCAGTGTGGGACAGGGGGAGGTAGATACGCAGTATTTT
>TRBD2|many|TRBJ2-1|TRBV5-1
CASSPGTSGGLEQFF
TGCGCCAGCAGCCCTGGGACTAGCGGGGGGCTTGAGCAGTTCTTC
>TRBD2|few|TRBJ2-1|TRBV3-1
CASSQWLAGGYNEQFF
TGTGCCAGCAGCCAATGGCTGGCGGGGGGGTACAATGAGCAGTTCTTC
>-|once|TRBJ1-2|TRBV20-1
CSARPPGGHYGYTF
TGCAGTGCTAGGCCCCCGGGGGGGCACTATGGCTACACCTTC
>-|-|TRBJ1-1|TRBV2
CASSVGWGRDPEAFF
TGTGCCAGCAGTGTAGGCTGGGGGCGCGACCCTGAAGCTTTCTTT
>-|many|TRBJ1-6|TRBV4-2
CASSQSGQFNSPLHF
TGTGCCAGCAGCCAAAGCGGACAGTTTAATTCACCCCTCCACTTT
>-|-|TRBJ1-6|TRBV7-3
CASSSGGPNSPLHF
TGTGCCAGCAGCTCCGGTGGCCCTAATTCACCCCTCCACTTT
>-|-|TRBJ2-1|TRBV5-4
CASSKDQINEQFF
TGTGCCAGCAGCAAGGACCAGATCAATGAGCAGTTCTTC
>-|once|TRBJ2-3|TRBV5-6
CASTGNRDTQYF
TGTGCCAGCACCGGAAACAGGGATACGCAGTATTTT
>-|few|TRBJ1-4|TRBV4-2
CASSQDNYDGVEKLFF
TGTGCCAGCAGCCAAGATAATTATGATGGCGTTGAAAAACTGTTTTTT
>-|-|TRBJ2-5|TRBV9
CASSVDPLKTQYF
TGTGCCAGCAGCGTAGATCCTCTGAAGACCCAGTACTTC
>-|-|TRBJ2-3|TRBV7-9
CASSSRKGEDTQYF
TGTGCCAGCAGCTCGCGGAAGGGGGAAGATACGCAGTATTTT
>TRBD2|-|TRBJ2-3|TRBV12-3/TRBV12-4
CASSLLASGVTGDTQYF
TGTGCCAGCAGTTTATTGGCTAGCGGGGTCACAGGGGATACGCAGTATTTT
>TRBD2|many|TRBJ2-5|TRBV29-1
CSAGGDGLYQETQYF
TGCAGCGCTGGGGGGGACGGACTGTACCAAGAGACCCAGTACTTC
>TRBD1|few|TRBJ2-5|TRBV12-3/TRBV12-4
CASSFPSGQKATQYF
TGTGCCAGCAGTTTCCCCTCGGGACAGAAGGCGACCCAGTACTTC
>TRBD2|-|TRBJ2-1|TRBV12-5
CASGNPASGGTNEQFF
TGTGCTAGTGGTAACCCCGCTAGCGGGGGGACCAATGAGCAGTTCTTC
>-|-|TRBJ2-3|TRBV4-1
CASSPGKGSLEDTQYF
TGCGCCAGCAGCCCAGGGAAGGGGTCACTCGAAGATACGCAGTATTTT